Listed below are T cell receptor beta chains from one sample, sequenced in a study of shared clonotypes between healthy human individuals. Some clones are missing from TCRdb's copy, which holds only in-frame ones; the method was immunoSEQ multiplex PCR. The sample carries a few million clones, about 92% recorded once. The sequenced material came from naive CD4+ T cells sorted from blood. The receptor set was obtained from a young man in good health. CDR3s include the opening cysteine and the closing phenylalanine or tryptophan. A D gene is named only where the DNA matches it firmly. Only some rows state a clone size, as once, few, many or a class for expanded clones.

abundance | d_gene | j_gene | v_gene | CDR3aa | CDR3nt
NA | NA | TRBJ1-2 | TRBV7-2 | CASSVQGLSYGYTF | TGTGCCAGCAGCGTTCAGGGCTTAAGCTATGGCTACACCTTC
NA | NA | TRBJ2-5 | TRBV4-3 | CASSQDRVGETQYF | TGCGCCAGCAGCCAAGATCGGGTCGGGGAGACCCAGTACTTC
NA | TRBD1 | TRBJ2-2 | TRBV18 | CASSPTDRDNTGELFF | TGTGCCAGCTCACCAACGGACAGGGACAACACCGGGGAGCTGTTTTTT
NA | NA | TRBJ1-5 | TRBV28 | CASSFGGASNQPQHF | TGTGCCAGCAGTTTTGGCGGGGCGAGCAATCAGCCCCAGCATTTT
NA | TRBD1 | TRBJ1-4 | TRBV2 | CASSNQGAFEKLFF | TGTGCCAGCAGCAACCAGGGGGCTTTTGAAAAACTGTTTTTT
NA | TRBD1 | TRBJ1-4 | TRBV2 | CASSETGSVGEKLFF | TGTGCCAGCAGTGAGACAGGGTCGGTTGGAGAAAAACTGTTTTTT
NA | NA | TRBJ1-1 | TRBV2 | CARSRFGPEAFF | TGTGCCAGGTCCCGGTTTGGGCCTGAAGCTTTCTTT
NA | NA | TRBJ2-3 | TRBV7-8 | CASSLEGGTDTQYF | TGTGCCAGCAGCTTAGAAGGGGGCACAGATACGCAGTATTTT
NA | NA | TRBJ1-6 | TRBV4-3 | CASSQDTGSYNSPLHF | TGCGCCAGCAGCCAAGATACCGGCTCCTATAATTCACCCCTCCACTTT
NA | TRBD2 | TRBJ2-1 | TRBV5-4 | CASSLTRTSGGAGDGHEQFF | TGTGCCAGCAGCTTGACAAGGACTAGCGGGGGGGCCGGAGATGGCCATGAGCAGTTCTTC
once | TRBD2 | TRBJ2-7 | TRBV6-1 | CASSREGPLYEQYF | TGTGCCAGCAGTAGGGAGGGCCCTTTATACGAGCAGTACTTC
NA | NA | TRBJ2-1 | TRBV18 | CASSPVGYNEQFF | TGTGCCAGCTCACCGGTGGGATACAATGAGCAGTTCTTC
NA | TRBD2 | TRBJ2-7 | TRBV5-1 | CASREQTSGNEQYF | TGCGCCAGCAGGGAGCAGACTAGCGGCAACGAGCAGTACTTC
NA | TRBD2 | TRBJ2-7 | TRBV18 | CASSPIEREWAYEQYF | TGTGCCAGCTCACCGATTGAGCGGGAGTGGGCCTACGAGCAGTACTTC
few | NA | TRBJ2-5 | TRBV2 | CASSPGETQYF | TGTGCCAGCAGTCCCGGAGAGACCCAGTACTTC
NA | NA | TRBJ2-5 | TRBV2 | CATSTEAVTQYF | TGTGCCACCAGCACCGAGGCGGTGACCCAGTACTTC
NA | NA | TRBJ2-1 | TRBV7-2 | CASSSPRGSYNEQFF | TGTGCCAGCAGCAGCCCTAGGGGGTCCTACAATGAGCAGTTCTTC
NA | NA | TRBJ1-1 | TRBV7-9 | CASSLKANTEAFF | TGTGCCAGCAGCTTAAAAGCGAACACTGAAGCTTTCTTT
NA | NA | TRBJ2-1 | TRBV9 | CASSVEGTFSYNEQFF | TGTGCCAGCAGCGTAGAGGGGACCTTCTCCTACAATGAGCAGTTCTTC
NA | NA | TRBJ2-3 | TRBV18 | CASSPLLGTDTQYF | TGTGCCAGCTCACCACTTCTGGGCACAGATACGCAGTATTTT
NA | NA | TRBJ2-3 | TRBV9 | CASSVRGTDTQYF | TGTGCCAGCAGCGTACGGGGAACAGATACGCAGTATTTT
NA | NA | TRBJ2-5 | TRBV7-8 | CASSLLGIGQETQYF | TGTGCCAGCAGCTTATTAGGGATCGGGCAAGAGACCCAGTACTTC
once | TRBD2 | TRBJ2-7 | TRBV4-2 | CASSQSSGSSYEQYF | TGTGCCAGCAGCCAGTCTAGCGGTAGCTCCTACGAGCAGTACTTC
NA | TRBD2 | TRBJ2-1 | TRBV7-9 | CASSSGLAVYNEQFF | TGTGCCAGCAGCTCCGGACTAGCGGTCTACAATGAGCAGTTCTTC
NA | TRBD1 | TRBJ2-7 | TRBV2 | CASSLTGATGREQYF | TGTGCCAGCAGTCTCACAGGGGCCACAGGGCGCGAGCAGTACTTC
NA | NA | TRBJ2-2 | TRBV27 | CASSSPRGNPQSGELFF | TGTGCCAGCAGTTCACCCCGGGGGAATCCTCAGTCCGGGGAGCTGTTTTTT
NA | TRBD2 | TRBJ2-3 | TRBV7-8 | CASRGWLAATDTQYF | TGTGCCAGCCGGGGGTGGCTAGCGGCAACAGATACGCAGTATTTT
NA | NA | TRBJ2-3 | TRBV7-9 | CASSFSDTQYF | TGTGCCAGCAGCTTTTCTGATACGCAGTATTTT
NA | NA | TRBJ2-2 | TRBV19 | CASSYEGTGELFF | TGTGCCAGTAGTTATGAGGGGACCGGGGAGCTGTTTTTT
NA | TRBD1 | TRBJ1-1 | TRBV30 | CAWQTGGHTEAFF | TGTGCCTGGCAGACAGGGGGTCACACTGAAGCTTTCTTT
few | NA | TRBJ1-5 | TRBV18 | CASSPQGDNQPQHF | TGTGCCAGCTCACCACAGGGGGACAATCAGCCCCAGCATTTT
NA | TRBD1 | TRBJ2-7 | TRBV5-6 | CASSATGTGFYEQYF | TGTGCCAGCAGCGCCACCGGGACAGGGTTTTACGAGCAGTACTTC
NA | NA | TRBJ2-5 | TRBV27 | CASSPPIGTQYF | TGTGCCAGCAGTCCCCCGATAGGGACCCAGTACTTC
NA | NA | TRBJ1-2 | TRBV18 | CASSPQTEYGYTF | TGTGCCAGCTCACCCCAGACAGAGTATGGCTACACCTTC
NA | NA | TRBJ2-2 | TRBV21-1 | CASSNWGIGNTGELFF | NA
NA | TRBD1 | TRBJ1-1 | TRBV18 | CASSQSDRGRTEAFF | TGTGCCAGCTCACAGTCGGACAGGGGGCGAACTGAAGCTTTCTTT
NA | TRBD1 | TRBJ1-4 | TRBV10-3 | CAATGTENEKLFF | TGTGCCGCGACCGGGACAGAAAATGAAAAACTGTTTTTT
NA | NA | TRBJ2-5 | TRBV5-6 | CASSTEGLKETQYF | TGTGCCAGCAGCACAGAAGGACTAAAAGAGACCCAGTACTTC
NA | NA | TRBJ2-7 | TRBV7-2 | CASSLGARNSHEQYF | TGTGCCAGCAGCTTAGGGGCACGAAATAGCCACGAGCAGTACTTC
NA | NA | TRBJ2-7 | TRBV6-1 | CASSEAGASYEQYF | TGTGCCAGCAGCGAAGCCGGGGCCTCCTACGAGCAGTACTTC
NA | NA | TRBJ1-5 | TRBV19 | CASSIDWTGNQPQHF | TGTGCCAGTAGTATAGACTGGACGGGCAATCAGCCCCAGCATTTT
NA | NA | TRBJ2-2 | TRBV6-5 | CASSYSTRGGTGELFF | TGTGCCAGCAGTTACTCGACGAGGGGTGGCACCGGGGAGCTGTTTTTT
NA | NA | TRBJ2-2 | TRBV7-9 | CASSRGSVGTGELFF | TGTGCCAGCAGCCGTGGATCGGTGGGGACCGGGGAGCTGTTTTTT
NA | NA | TRBJ2-7 | TRBV5-1 | CASSPGGQYF | TGCGCCAGCAGCCCAGGAGGGCAGTACTTC
once | TRBD1 | TRBJ1-5 | TRBV28 | CASSPRTGDYSNQPQHF | TGTGCCAGCAGTCCTCGGACAGGGGACTATAGCAATCAGCCCCAGCATTTT
NA | NA | TRBJ2-3 | TRBV6-5 | CASKRLTDTQYF | TGTGCCAGCAAGCGCCTCACAGATACGCAGTATTTT
NA | TRBD2 | TRBJ2-1 | TRBV10-3 | CAISGVLAGGGDNSYNEQFF | TGTGCCATCAGTGGGGTACTAGCGGGAGGAGGAGACAACTCCTACAATGAGCAGTTCTTC
NA | NA | TRBJ2-3 | TRBV6-6 | CASSPDYAAGDTQYF | TGTGCCAGCAGTCCAGACTACGCCGCGGGAGATACGCAGTATTTT
NA | NA | TRBJ2-3 | TRBV7-3 | CASSLGGSDTQYF | TGTGCCAGCAGCTTAGGAGGATCAGATACGCAGTATTTT
NA | NA | TRBJ2-7 | TRBV12-2 | CASRPLREGPGEQYF | TGTGCAAGTCGCCCCCTCCGGGAGGGCCCGGGGGAGCAGTACTTC
NA | NA | TRBJ1-6 | TRBV27 | CASSSPPGLYNSPLHF | TGTGCCAGCAGTTCGCCACCGGGCCTCTATAATTCACCCCTCCACTTT
NA | NA | TRBJ1-5 | TRBV28 | CASIKSGVTQPQHF | TGTGCCAGCATTAAATCGGGGGTTACCCAGCCCCAGCATTTT
once | TRBD2 | TRBJ2-2 | TRBV25-1 | CASSEYSGSVNTGELFF | TGTGCCAGCAGTGAATATAGCGGGAGTGTTAACACCGGGGAGCTGTTTTTT
NA | TRBD1 | TRBJ2-3 | TRBV4-1 | CASSLGTGITDTQYF | TGCGCCAGCAGCCTCGGGACAGGAATCACAGATACGCAGTATTTT
NA | NA | TRBJ1-4 | TRBV25-1 | CASSEGRKGTNEKLFF | TGTGCCAGCAGTGAGGGACGAAAGGGGACTAATGAAAAACTGTTTTTT
NA | TRBD1 | TRBJ2-1 | TRBV9 | CASSPGQGKYDGEQFF | TGTGCCAGCAGCCCCGGACAGGGGAAGTATGACGGTGAGCAGTTCTTC
NA | NA | TRBJ2-5 | TRBV9 | CASSSDLFQETQYF | TGTGCCAGCAGCTCGGACTTGTTCCAAGAGACCCAGTACTTC